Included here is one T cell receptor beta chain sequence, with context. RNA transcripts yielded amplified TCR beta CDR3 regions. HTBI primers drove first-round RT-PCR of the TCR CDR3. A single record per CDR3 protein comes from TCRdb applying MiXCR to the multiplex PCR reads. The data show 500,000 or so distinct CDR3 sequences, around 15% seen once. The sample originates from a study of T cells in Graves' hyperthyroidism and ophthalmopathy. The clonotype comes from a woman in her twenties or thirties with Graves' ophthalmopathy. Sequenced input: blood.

CDR3: CASSVDGSVYEQYF. The CDR3 nucleotides are TGTGCCAGCAGCGTAGACGGTAGCGTTTACGAGCAGTACTTC. The rearrangement uses TRBV9 and TRBJ2-7; a possible D gene is TRBD2 (5 bases). CDR1 is SGDLS and CDR2 is YYNGEE in the germline V gene. Trimming took 0 bases from V and 4 from J, leaving 11 bases between them. CDR3 length equals 14 residues. The whole variable domain, filled in from reference TRBV9 and TRBJ2-7, reads DSGVTQTPKHLITATGQRVTLRCSPRSGDLSVYWYQQSLDQGLQFLIQYYNGEERAKGNILERFSAQQFPDLHSELNLSSLELGDSALYFCASSVDGSVYEQYFGPGTRLTVT.